The 7 T cell receptor beta chains given below trace back to one sample, sequenced in a study of CD8+CD57+ T cells in acquired aplastic anemia. Using genomic DNA as the template, TCR beta VDJ and CDR3 profiling was carried out. TCRdb passed the reads through MiXCR, listing each CDR3 protein once. The sample contains about 160,000 distinct CDR3 sequences, 71% of which appear only once. An expansion of CD8+CD57+ cells by flow cytometry had been shown in patients chosen for sequencing. The sequenced sample was sorted CD4+, CD8+, or CD8+CD57+ T cells (not recorded which) from PBMCs. These receptors all come from a human donor with aplastic anemia.

In its sample, this clonotype was seen many times. The CDR3 DNA is TGTGCCAGCAGTGATGGACAGGGGGCGGCCGGGGAGCTGTTTTTT. It encodes CASSDGQGAAGELFF. This sequence joins TRBV6-1 and TRBJ2-2; 11 bases match TRBD1. Germline CDR1 reads MNHNS; CDR2 reads SASEGT. V shed 3 bases and J 6 bases; nucleotides not matched to a gene: 3. The CDR3 loop spans 15 amino acids.

The chain employs TRBV9 and TRBJ2-1; D possibly matches TRBD1 or TRBD2 (6 bases each). Germline lookup yields CDR1 SGDLS and CDR2 YYNGEE. The CDR3 consists of 17 residues. Trimming took off 0 bases at V and 8 bases at J, with 21 bases between the two ends. The CDR3 here is CASSVVEGGINIDEQFF. The CDR3 DNA follows: TGTGCCAGCAGCGTAGTCGAGGGGGGAATCAATATCGATGAGCAGTTCTTC.

The chain uses TRBV20-1 and TRBJ2-5, with TRBD2 matching 9 bases. This CDR3 region has 14 residues. Germline CDR1 is DFQATT and CDR2 is SNEGSKA (reference sequence). The trim removed 3 bases at V and 5 bases at J, leaving 7 bases unmatched. The CDR3 loop reads CSASRLAGFETQYF. CDR3 DNA sequence: TGCAGTGCTAGTCGCCTAGCGGGGTTTGAGACCCAGTACTTC.

The rearrangement uses TRBV20-1 and TRBJ2-7; D perhaps matches TRBD2 (5 bases). Trimming pared 6 bases from V and 0 bases from J, leaving 12 bases between. CDR3 length: 13 residues. The germline CDR1 and CDR2 sequences are DFQATT and SNEGSKA (reference sequence). As DNA, the CDR3 is TGCAGTGCCGTAGAGGGAAGCTCCTACGAGCAGTACTTC. The encoded protein is CSAVEGSSYEQYF.

On this clonotype: One junction end does not reproduce the germline sequence, and a read error may be involved. The chain recombines TRBV7-9 with TRBJ2-7; perhaps TRBD2 as D (5 bases). Germline assignment: CDR1 SEHNR and CDR2 FQNEAQ (reference sequence). The CDR3 has 15 amino acids. CDR3 sequence: CASSQDLGLGGEQYF. DNA for the CDR3: TGCGCCAGCAGCCAAGATTTAGGGTTGGGCGGGGAGCAGTACTTC.

This clonotype has only a few counts. V usage is TRBV7-6 and J usage is TRBJ1-5; D unclear. This CDR3 is built from 13 residues. V was trimmed by 3 bases and J by 6 bases, leaving 9 bases between them. Germline V CDR1 and CDR2: SGHVS, FNYEAQ. For the CDR3, the DNA is TGTGCCAGCAGCTTGGGTTCAGCTCAGCCCCAGCATTTT. Protein sequence: CASSLGSAQPQHF.

Notes on this clonotype: The germline gene is not matched at one end of the junction; a read error may be the cause. The gene calls are TRBV7-2 and TRBJ1-2; the D gene is possibly TRBD1 (6 bases). CDR3 size: 16 residues. Germline CDR1 reads SGHTA; CDR2 reads FQGNSA. CDR3 DNA: TGTACAAGCAGCTTAATATCGGCAGGGGATAACTATGGCTACACCTTC. It specifies CTSSLISAGDNYGYTF.